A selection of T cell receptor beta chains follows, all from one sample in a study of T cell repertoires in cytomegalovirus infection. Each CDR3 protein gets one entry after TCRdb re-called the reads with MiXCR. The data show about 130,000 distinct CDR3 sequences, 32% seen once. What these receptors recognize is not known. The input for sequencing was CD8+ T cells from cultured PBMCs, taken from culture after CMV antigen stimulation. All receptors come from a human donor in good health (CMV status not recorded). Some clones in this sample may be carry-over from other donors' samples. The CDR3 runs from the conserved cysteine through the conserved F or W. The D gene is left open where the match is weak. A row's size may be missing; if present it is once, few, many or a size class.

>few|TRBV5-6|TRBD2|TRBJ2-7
CASNGGGAYEQYF
TGTGCCAGCAACGGCGGGGGGGCCTACGAGCAGTACTTC
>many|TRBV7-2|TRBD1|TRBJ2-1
CASSLGVGQGLSSYNEQFF
TGTGCCAGCAGCTTAGGAGTGGGACAGGGATTGAGCTCCTACAATGAGCAGTTCTTC
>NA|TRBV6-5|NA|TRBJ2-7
CASSYWARGVTSYEQYF
TGTGCCAGCAGTTACTGGGCACGGGGCGTAACCTCCTACGAGCAGTACTTC
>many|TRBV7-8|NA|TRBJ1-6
CASSSSGTRNSPLHF
TGTGCCAGCAGCTCCTCCGGGACACGGAATTCACCCCTCCACTTT
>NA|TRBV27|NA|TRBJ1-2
CASSSLVGSAYGYTF
TGTGCCAGCAGTTCCCTGGTGGGGTCAGCCTATGGCTACACCTTC
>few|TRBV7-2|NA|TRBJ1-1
CASNTNTEAFF
TGTGCCAGCAACACAAACACTGAAGCTTTCTTT
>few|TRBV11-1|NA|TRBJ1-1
CASSLGGVEAFF
TGTGCCAGCAGCTTGGGCGGAGTTGAAGCTTTCTTT
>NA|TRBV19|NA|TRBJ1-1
CASSIGGVNTEAFF
TGTGCCAGTAGTATTGGAGGAGTAAACACTGAAGCTTTCTTT
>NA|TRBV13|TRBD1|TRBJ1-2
CASSIAAGGNYGYTF
TGTGCCAGCAGCATTGCGGCAGGGGGTAACTATGGCTACACCTTC
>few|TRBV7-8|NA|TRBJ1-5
CASSLVVTGHNQPQHF
TGTGCCAGCAGCTTAGTTGTGACAGGTCACAATCAGCCCCAGCATTTT
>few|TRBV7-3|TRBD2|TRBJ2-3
CASSLASGGPADTQYF
TGTGCCAGCAGTCTCGCGAGCGGGGGCCCTGCTGATACGCAGTATTTT
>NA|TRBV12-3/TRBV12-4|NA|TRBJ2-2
CASSLSVLNTGELFF
TGTGCCAGCAGTTTATCTGTCCTAAACACCGGGGAGCTGTTTTTT
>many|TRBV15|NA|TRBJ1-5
CATSTMGGSNQPQHF
TGTGCCACCAGCACTATGGGCGGTAGCAATCAGCCCCAGCATTTT
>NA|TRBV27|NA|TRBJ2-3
CASSLALGGALDTQYF
TGTGCCAGCAGTTTAGCCCTAGGGGGGGCTTTAGATACGCAGTATTTT
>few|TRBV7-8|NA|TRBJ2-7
CASSHSDSPYEQYF
TGTGCCAGCAGCCATTCGGACAGTCCCTACGAGCAGTACTTC
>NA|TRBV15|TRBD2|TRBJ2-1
CATSRDKGLARGNEQFF
TGTGCCACCAGCAGAGATAAGGGACTAGCGCGTGGCAATGAGCAGTTCTTC
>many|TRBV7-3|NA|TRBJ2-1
CASSLSGAINEQFF
TGTGCCAGCAGCTTATCGGGGGCGATCAATGAGCAGTTCTTC
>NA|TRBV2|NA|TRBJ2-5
CASSEMRDYQETQYF
TGTGCCAGCAGTGAAATGAGGGACTACCAAGAGACCCAGTACTTC
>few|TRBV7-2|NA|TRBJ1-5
CASSLGGGWPQHF
TGTGCCAGCAGCTTAGGGGGGGGGTGGCCCCAGCATTTT
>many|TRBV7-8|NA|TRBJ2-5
CASSWEILVVETQYF
TGTGCCAGCAGCTGGGAGATTCTAGTCGTGGAGACCCAGTACTTC
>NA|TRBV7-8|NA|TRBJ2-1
CASSPPGLSNEQFF
TGTGCCAGCAGCCCCCCGGGATTGAGCAATGAGCAGTTCTTC
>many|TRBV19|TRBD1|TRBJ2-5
CASSQQGWGTQYF
TGTGCCAGTAGCCAACAGGGGTGGGGGACCCAGTACTTC
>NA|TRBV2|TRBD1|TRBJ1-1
CASSEPWTGQGAFF
TGTGCCAGCAGTGAACCTTGGACAGGCCAGGGAGCTTTCTTT